This T cell receptor (beta chain) came from a study of blood T cells in healthy people across ages. A second PCR of 7 to 11 cycles used a sample-barcoded 5' primer and a J-beta primer mix. TCRdb used MiXCR to reprocess the 5' RACE reads, holding one entry per CDR3 protein. The sample lists about 1.4 million distinct CDR3 sequences, 59% occurring once. No fewer than 6 micrograms of total RNA were isolated from every sample. Germline values: CDR1 MGHRA, CDR2 YSYEKL. The CDR3 runs 15 residues. V was shortened by 2 bases and J by 1 base, with 11 bases between the two germline ends. Sequencing used blood. The clonotype was recovered from a man between 18 and 29 years old in good health. The chain couples TRBV4-1 to TRBJ1-1; no clear D gene. The CDR3 loop is CASSQSGGRNTEAFF. CDR3 sequence (DNA): TGCGCCAGCAGCCAATCCGGCGGGAGGAACACTGAAGCTTTCTTT.